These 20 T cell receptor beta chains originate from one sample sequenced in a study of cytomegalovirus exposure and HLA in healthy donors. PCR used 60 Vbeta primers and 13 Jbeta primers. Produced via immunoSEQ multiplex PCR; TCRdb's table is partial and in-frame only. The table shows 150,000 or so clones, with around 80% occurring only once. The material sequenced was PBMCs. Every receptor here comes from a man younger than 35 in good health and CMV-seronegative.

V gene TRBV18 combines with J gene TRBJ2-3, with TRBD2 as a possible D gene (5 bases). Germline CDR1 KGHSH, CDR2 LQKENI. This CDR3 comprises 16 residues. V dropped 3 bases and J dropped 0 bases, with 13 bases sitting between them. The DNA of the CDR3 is TGTGCCAGCTCACCTCAAAGACTAACTAGCACAGATACGCAGTATTTT. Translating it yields CASSPQRLTSTDTQYF.

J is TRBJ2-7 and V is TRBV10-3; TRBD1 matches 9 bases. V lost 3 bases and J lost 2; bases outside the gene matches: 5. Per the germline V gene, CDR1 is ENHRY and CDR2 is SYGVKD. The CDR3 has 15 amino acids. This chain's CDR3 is CAISDRDRVTYEQYF. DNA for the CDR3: TGTGCCATCAGTGATAGGGACAGGGTAACCTACGAGCAGTACTTC.

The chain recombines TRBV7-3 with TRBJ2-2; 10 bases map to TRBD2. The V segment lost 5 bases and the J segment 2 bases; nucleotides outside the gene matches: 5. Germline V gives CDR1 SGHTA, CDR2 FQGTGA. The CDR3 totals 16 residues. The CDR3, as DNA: TGTGCCAGCAGCCCTGGGACTAGCGTAAACACCGGGGAGCTGTTTTTT. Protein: CASSPGTSVNTGELFF.

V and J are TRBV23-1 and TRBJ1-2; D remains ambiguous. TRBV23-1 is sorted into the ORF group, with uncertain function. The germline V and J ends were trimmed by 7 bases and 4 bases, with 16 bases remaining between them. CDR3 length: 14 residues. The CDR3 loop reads CASTDPRYGYGYTF. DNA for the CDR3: TGCGCCAGCACCGACCCGAGGTATGGCTATGGCTACACCTTC.

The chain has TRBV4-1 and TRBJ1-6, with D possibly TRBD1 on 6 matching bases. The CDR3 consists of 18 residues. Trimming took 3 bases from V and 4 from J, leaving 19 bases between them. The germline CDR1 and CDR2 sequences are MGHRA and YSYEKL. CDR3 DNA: TGCGCCAGCAGCCAGGACGATTGGGGGCTTGTATATAATTCACCCCTCCACTTT. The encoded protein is CASSQDDWGLVYNSPLHF.

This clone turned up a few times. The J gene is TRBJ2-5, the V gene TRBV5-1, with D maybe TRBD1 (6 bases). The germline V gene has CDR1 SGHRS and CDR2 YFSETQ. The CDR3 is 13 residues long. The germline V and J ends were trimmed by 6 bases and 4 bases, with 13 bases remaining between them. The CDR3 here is CASTQFRGETQYF. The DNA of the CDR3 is TGCGCCAGCACCCAATTCAGGGGAGAGACCCAGTACTTC. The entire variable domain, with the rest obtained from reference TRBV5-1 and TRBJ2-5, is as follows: KAGVTQTPRYLIKTRGQQVTLSCSPISGHRSVSWYQQTPGQGLQFLFEYFSETQRNKGNFPGRFSGRQFSNSRSEMNVSTLELGDSALYLCASTQFRGETQYFGPGTRLLVL.

This CDR3 is CSVESASGVADTQYF. Here the CDR3 DNA reads TGCAGCGTTGAGTCGGCTAGCGGGGTGGCAGATACGCAGTATTTT. The gene calls are TRBV29-1 and TRBJ2-3; 9 bases fit TRBD2. CDR1 and CDR2 from the germline V gene are SQVTM and ANQGSEA. This CDR3 spans 15 amino acids. The J segment lost 4 bases and the V segment lost 3 bases, leaving 8 bases of the junction unmatched.

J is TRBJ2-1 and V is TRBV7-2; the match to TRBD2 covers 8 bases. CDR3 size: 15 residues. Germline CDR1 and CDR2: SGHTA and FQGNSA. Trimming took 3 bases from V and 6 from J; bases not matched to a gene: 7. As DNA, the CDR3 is TGTGCCAGCAGCTTCGTCACTAGCGGAGGCAATGAGCAGTTCTTC. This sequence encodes CASSFVTSGGNEQFF.

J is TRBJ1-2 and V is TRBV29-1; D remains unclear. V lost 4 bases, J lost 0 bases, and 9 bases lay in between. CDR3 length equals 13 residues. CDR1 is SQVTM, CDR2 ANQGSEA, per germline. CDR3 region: CSVGGLANYGYTF. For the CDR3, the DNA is TGCAGCGTTGGAGGTCTAGCTAACTATGGCTACACCTTC.

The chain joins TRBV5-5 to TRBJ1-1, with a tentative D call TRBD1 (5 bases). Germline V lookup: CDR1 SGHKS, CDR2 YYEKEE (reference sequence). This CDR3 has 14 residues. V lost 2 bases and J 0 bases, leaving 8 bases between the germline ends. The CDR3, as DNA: TGTGCCAGCAGCTTTGGACAATTGAACACTGAAGCTTTCTTT. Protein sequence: CASSFGQLNTEAFF.

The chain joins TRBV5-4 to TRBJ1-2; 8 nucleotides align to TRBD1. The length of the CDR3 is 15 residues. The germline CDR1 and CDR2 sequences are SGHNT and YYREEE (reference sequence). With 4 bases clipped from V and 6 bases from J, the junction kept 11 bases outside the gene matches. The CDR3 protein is CASSPRGQGADGYTF. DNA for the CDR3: TGTGCCAGCAGCCCGAGGGGGCAGGGGGCGGATGGCTACACCTTC.

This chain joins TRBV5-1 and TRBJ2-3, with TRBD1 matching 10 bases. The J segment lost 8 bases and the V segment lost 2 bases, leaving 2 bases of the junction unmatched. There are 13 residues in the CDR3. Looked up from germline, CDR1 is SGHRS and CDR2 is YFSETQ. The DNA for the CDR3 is TGCGCCAGCAGCTTTGACAGGGGGCCTACGCAGTATTTT. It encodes CASSFDRGPTQYF.

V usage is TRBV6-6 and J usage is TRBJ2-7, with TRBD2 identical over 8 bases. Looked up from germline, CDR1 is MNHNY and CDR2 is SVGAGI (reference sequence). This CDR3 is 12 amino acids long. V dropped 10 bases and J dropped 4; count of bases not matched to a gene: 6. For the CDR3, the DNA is TGTGCCACCGCTCCGGGGGGGTACGAGCAGTACTTC. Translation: CATAPGGYEQYF.

The CDR3 spells CASSPQVRGGEQFF. DNA of the CDR3: TGTGCCAGCAGCCCACAGGTCCGGGGGGGTGAGCAGTTCTTC. The V gene is TRBV14, the J gene TRBJ2-1, with 8 bases matching TRBD2. The trim removed 4 bases at V and 9 bases at J, leaving 8 bases unmatched. The CDR3 sequence is 14 residues long. Germline V gene data show CDR1 as SGHDN and CDR2 as FVKESK.

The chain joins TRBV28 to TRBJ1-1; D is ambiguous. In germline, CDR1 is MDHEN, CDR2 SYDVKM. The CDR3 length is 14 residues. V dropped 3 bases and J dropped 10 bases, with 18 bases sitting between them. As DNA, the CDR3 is TGTGCCAGCAGTTTCCGGGGAGATGGGCGGGTAGCTTTCTTT. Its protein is CASSFRGDGRVAFF.

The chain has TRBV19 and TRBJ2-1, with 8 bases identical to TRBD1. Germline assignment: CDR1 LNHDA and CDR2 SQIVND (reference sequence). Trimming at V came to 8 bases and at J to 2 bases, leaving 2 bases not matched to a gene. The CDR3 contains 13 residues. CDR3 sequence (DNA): TGTGCCAGTTGCAGGGGGCCCTACAATGAGCAGTTCTTC. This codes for CASCRGPYNEQFF. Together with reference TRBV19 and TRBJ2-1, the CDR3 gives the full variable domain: DGGITQSPKYLFRKEGQNVTLSCEQNLNHDAMYWYRQDPGQGLRLIYYSQIVNDFQKGDIAEGYSVSREKKESFPLTVTSAQKNPTAFYLCASCRGPYNEQFFGPGTRLTVL.

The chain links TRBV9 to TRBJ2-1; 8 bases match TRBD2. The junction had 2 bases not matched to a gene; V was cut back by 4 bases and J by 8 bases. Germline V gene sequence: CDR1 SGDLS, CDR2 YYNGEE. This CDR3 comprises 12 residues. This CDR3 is CASSPGGHEQFF. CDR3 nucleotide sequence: TGTGCCAGCAGCCCGGGGGGGCATGAGCAGTTCTTC.

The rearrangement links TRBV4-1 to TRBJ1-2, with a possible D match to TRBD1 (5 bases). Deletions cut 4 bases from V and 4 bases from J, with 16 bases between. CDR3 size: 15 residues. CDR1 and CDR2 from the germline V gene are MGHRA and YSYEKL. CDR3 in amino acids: CASSPGAGNTYGYTF. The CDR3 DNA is TGCGCCAGCAGCCCCGGGGCGGGAAATACCTATGGCTACACCTTC.

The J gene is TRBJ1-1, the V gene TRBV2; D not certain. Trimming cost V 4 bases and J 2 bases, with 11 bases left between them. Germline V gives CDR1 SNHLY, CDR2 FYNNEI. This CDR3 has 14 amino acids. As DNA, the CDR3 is TGTGCCAGCAGTGCCCCGCTTAGAAACACTGAAGCTTTCTTT. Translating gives CASSAPLRNTEAFF.

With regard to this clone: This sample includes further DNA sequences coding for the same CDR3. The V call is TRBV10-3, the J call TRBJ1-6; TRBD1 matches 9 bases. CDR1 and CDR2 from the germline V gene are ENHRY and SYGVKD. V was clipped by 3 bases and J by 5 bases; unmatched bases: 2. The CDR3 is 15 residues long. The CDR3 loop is CAISERTGDNSPLHF. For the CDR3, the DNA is TGTGCCATCAGTGAACGGACAGGGGATAATTCACCCCTCCACTTT.